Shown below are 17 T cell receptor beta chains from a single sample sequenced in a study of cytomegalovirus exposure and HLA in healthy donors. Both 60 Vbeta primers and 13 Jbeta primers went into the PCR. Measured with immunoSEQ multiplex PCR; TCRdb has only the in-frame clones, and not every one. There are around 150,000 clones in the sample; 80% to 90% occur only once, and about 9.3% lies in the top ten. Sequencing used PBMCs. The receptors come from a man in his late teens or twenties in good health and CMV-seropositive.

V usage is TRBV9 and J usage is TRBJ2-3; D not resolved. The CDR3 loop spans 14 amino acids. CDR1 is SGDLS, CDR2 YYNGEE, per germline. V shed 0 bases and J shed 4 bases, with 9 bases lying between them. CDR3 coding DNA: TGTGCCAGCAGCGTAGTTAGTCGCGCAGATACGCAGTATTTT. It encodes CASSVVSRADTQYF.

CDR3 DNA: TGCGCCAGCAGCTTGGAACAGGGGCTATACAATGAGCAGTTCTTC. Encoded protein: CASSLEQGLYNEQFF. The J gene is TRBJ2-1, the V gene TRBV5-1, with 7 bases identical to TRBD1. The CDR3 loop spans 15 amino acids. Germline CDR1 reads SGHRS; CDR2 reads YFSETQ. The ends lost 0 bases at V and 4 bases at J; junction bases unmatched: 4.

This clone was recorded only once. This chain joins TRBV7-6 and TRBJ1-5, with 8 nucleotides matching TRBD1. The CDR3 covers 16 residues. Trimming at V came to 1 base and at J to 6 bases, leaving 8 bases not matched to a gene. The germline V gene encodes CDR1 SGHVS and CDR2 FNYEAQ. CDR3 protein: CASSLGGRGLGQPQHF. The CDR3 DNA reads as TGTGCCAGCAGCTTAGGCGGCAGGGGGCTAGGTCAGCCCCAGCATTTT. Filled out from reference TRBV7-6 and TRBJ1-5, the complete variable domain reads GAGVSQSPRYKVTKRGQDVALRCDPISGHVSLYWYRQALGQGPEFLTYFNYEAQQDKSGLPNDRFSAERPEGSISTLTIQRTEQRDSAMYRCASSLGGRGLGQPQHFGDGTRLSIL.

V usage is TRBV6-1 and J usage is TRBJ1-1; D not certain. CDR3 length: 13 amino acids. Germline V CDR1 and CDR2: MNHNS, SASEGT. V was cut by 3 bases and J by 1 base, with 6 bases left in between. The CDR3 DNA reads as TGTGCCAGCAGTGAGGGCCGGAACACTGAAGCTTTCTTT. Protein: CASSEGRNTEAFF.

The CDR3 DNA reads TGTGCCATCAGTGAGTCGAACGGGTACGAGCAGTACTTC. Its translation: CAISESNGYEQYF. The chain couples TRBV10-3 to TRBJ2-7, with D unresolved. Trimming removed 0 bases from V and 4 bases from J, with 7 bases in between. This CDR3 region has 13 residues. Germline loops: CDR1 ENHRY, CDR2 SYGVKD.

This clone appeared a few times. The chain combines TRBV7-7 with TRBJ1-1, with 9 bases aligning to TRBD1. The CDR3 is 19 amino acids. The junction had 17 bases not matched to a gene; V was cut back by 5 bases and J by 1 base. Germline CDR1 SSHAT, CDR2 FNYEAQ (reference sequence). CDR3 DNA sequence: TGTGCCAGCAGCAACCTTCGGGACAGGGCTGGGTTTGGGAACACTGAAGCTTTCTTT. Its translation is CASSNLRDRAGFGNTEAFF.

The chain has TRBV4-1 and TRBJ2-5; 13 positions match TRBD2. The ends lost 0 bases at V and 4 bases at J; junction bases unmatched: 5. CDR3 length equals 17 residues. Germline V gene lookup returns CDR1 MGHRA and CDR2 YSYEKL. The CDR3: CASSQEGLAGAPETQYF. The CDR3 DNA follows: TGCGCCAGCAGCCAAGAAGGACTAGCGGGGGCCCCAGAGACCCAGTACTTC.

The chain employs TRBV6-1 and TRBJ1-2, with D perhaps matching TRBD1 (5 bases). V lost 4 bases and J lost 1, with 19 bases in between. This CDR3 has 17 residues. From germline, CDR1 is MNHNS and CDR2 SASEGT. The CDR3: CASSGRGRARGNYGYTF. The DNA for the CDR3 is TGTGCCAGCAGTGGCCGGGGGAGGGCGAGGGGTAACTATGGCTACACCTTC.

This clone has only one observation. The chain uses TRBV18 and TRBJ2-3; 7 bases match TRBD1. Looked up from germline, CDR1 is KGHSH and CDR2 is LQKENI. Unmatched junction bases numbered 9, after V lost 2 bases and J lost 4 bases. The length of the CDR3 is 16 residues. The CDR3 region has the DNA TGTGCCAGCTCACCAGCGGACAGGACAACGGCAGATACGCAGTATTTT. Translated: CASSPADRTTADTQYF. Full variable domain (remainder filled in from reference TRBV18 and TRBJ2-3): NAGVMQNPRHLVRRRGQEARLRCSPMKGHSHVYWYRQLPEEGLKFMVYLQKENIIDESGMPKERFSAEFPKEGPSILRIQQVVRGDSAAYFCASSPADRTTADTQYFGPGTRLTVL.

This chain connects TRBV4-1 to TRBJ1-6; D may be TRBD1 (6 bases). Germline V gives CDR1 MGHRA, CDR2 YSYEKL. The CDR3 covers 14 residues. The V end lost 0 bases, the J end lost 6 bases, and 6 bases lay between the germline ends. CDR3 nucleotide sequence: TGCGCCAGCAGCCAAGAGGGGGCTAATTCACCCCTCCACTTT. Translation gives CASSQEGANSPLHF.

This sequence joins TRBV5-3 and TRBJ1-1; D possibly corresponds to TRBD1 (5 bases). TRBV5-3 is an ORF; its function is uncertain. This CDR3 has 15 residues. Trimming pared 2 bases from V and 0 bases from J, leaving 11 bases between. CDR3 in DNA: TGTGCCAGAAGCTTTTTCGGGGGATTGAACACTGAAGCTTTCTTT. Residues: CARSFFGGLNTEAFF.

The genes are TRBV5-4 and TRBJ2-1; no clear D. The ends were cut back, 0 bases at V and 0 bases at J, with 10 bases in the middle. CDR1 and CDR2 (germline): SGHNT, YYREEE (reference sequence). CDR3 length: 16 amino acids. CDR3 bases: TGTGCCAGCAGCTTGGAAATTCCTAGCTCCTACAATGAGCAGTTCTTC. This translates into CASSLEIPSSYNEQFF.

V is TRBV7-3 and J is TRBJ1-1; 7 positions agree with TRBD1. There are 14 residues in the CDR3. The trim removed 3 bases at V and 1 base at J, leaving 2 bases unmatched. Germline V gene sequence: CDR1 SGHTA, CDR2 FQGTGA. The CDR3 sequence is CASSLGQRNTEAFF. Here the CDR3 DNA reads TGTGCCAGCAGCTTGGGACAGAGGAACACTGAAGCTTTCTTT.

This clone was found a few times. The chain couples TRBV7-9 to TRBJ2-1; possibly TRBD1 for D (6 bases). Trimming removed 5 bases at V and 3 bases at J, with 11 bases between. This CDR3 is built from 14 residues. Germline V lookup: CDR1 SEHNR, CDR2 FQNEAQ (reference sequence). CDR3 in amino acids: CASSARTDYNEQFF. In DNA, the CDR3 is TGTGCCAGCAGCGCTCGGACAGACTACAATGAGCAGTTCTTC.

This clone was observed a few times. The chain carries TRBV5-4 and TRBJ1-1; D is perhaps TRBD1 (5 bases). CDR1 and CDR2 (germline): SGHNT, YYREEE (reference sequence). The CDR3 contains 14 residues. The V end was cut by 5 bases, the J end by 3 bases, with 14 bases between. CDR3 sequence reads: CASRGGGLHTEAFF. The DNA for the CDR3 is TGTGCCAGCAGAGGCGGGGGATTGCACACTGAAGCTTTCTTT.

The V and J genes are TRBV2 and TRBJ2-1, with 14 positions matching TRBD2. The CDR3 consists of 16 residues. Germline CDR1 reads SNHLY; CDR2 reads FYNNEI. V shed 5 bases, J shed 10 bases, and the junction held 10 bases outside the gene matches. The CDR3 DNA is TGTGCCAGCAGTATGGCAGGACTAGCGGGGGGAGTCGAGCAGTTCTTC. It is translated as CASSMAGLAGGVEQFF.

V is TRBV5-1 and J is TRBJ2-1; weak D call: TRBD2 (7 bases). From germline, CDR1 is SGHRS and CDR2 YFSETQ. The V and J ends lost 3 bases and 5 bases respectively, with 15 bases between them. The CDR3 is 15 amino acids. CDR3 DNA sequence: TGCGCCAGCAGCTATCGAACAGGGAGGGACAATGAGCAGTTCTTC. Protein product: CASSYRTGRDNEQFF.